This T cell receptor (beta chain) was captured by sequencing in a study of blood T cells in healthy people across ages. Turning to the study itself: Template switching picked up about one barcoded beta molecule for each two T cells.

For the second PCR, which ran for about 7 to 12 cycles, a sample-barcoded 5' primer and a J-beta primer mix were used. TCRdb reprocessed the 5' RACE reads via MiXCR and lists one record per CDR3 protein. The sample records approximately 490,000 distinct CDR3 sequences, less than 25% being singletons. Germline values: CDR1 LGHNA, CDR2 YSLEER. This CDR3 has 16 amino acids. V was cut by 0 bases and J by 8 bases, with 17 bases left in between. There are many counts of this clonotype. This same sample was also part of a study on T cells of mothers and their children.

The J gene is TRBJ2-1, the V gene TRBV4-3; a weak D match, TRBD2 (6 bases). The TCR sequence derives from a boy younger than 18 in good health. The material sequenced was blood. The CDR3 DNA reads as TGCGCCAGCAGCCAAGATCGGGCGCGCGGGGCCGATGAGCAGTTCTTC. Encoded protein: CASSQDRARGADEQFF.